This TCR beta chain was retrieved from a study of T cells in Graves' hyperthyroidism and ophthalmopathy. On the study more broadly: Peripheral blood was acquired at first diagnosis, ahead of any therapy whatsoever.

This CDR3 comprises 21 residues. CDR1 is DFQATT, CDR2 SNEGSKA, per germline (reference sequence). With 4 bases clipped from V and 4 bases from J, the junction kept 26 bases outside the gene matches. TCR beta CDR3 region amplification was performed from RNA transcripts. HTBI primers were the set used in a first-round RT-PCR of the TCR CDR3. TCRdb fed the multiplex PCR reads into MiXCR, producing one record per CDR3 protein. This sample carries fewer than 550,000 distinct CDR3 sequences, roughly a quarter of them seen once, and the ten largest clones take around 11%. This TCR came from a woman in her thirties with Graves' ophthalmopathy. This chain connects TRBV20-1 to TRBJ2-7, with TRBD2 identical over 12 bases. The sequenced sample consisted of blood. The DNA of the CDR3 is TGCAGTGCTAAATCCTCTAGGGGGGACGCAAAGATGGGGACTAGCGGGTACGAGCAGTACTTC. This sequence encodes CSAKSSRGDAKMGTSGYEQYF.